This T cell receptor (beta chain) was captured by sequencing in a study of control samples from healthy donors and cancer patients. Assay: immunoSEQ multiplex PCR; the TCRdb copy retains only in-frame clones and omits some. The data contain about 86,000 clones, approximately 94% of them seen just once; the ten biggest clones take up about 5%. The CDR3 loop spans 14 amino acids. Germline V CDR1 and CDR2: MNHNS, SASEGT. V lost 3 bases and J lost 6; bases outside the gene matches: 8. The chain uses TRBV6-1 and TRBJ2-7; the match to TRBD2 covers 7 bases. The specimen was blood. The clonotype was recovered from a woman aged 18 to 35 in good health. The CDR3 region has the DNA TGTGCCAGCAGTGACGGGGCGGGAGTTTTCGAGCAGTACTTC. Protein product: CASSDGAGVFEQYF.